This entry concerns a single T cell receptor (gamma chain). Its specificity is unknown. Additional DNA sequences in this sample encode the identical CDR3. After alphabeta T cell depletion, CD3+ Vdelta1+ Vdelta2- thymocytes were sorted. The template was reverse-transcribed extracted RNA. Multiplex PCR used pooled V-gene forward primers and a constant-region reverse primer to amplify CDR3s. TCRdb called clones from the multiplex PCR reads again using CATT. There are approximately 40,000 gamma-chain clones in the sample; around 21% occur only once, and under 2% lies in the top ten. This entry is derived from a study of Vδ1+ human thymocytes. J was trimmed by 3 bases and V by 1 base; bases with no gene match: 6. Germline lookup yields CDR1 EGSNGY and CDR2 YDSYNSKV. This CDR3 has 14 amino acids. General study results and limits: The authors advised highly purified populations and single-cell validation. Around a fifth of thymic delta-chain sequences were Vdelta2, with few Vdelta3, unlike blood Vdelta1+ controls. Highly polyclonal TRG and TRD repertoires with Gaussian CDR3 length distributions appeared in thymus.

The chain combines TRGV2 with TRGJ1 or TRGJ2. The sequenced material came from Vdelta1+ gamma-delta thymocytes from the thymus. The sample's subset: FACS-sorted CD3+ TCRalphabeta- TCRVdelta1+ TCRVdelta2- thymocytes. The sequence derives from a girl less than two years old who had congenital heart surgery. This CDR3 reads CATWDGPPYYKKLF. CDR3 bases: TGTGCCACCTGGGACGGCCCCCCTTATTATAAGAAACTCTTT.